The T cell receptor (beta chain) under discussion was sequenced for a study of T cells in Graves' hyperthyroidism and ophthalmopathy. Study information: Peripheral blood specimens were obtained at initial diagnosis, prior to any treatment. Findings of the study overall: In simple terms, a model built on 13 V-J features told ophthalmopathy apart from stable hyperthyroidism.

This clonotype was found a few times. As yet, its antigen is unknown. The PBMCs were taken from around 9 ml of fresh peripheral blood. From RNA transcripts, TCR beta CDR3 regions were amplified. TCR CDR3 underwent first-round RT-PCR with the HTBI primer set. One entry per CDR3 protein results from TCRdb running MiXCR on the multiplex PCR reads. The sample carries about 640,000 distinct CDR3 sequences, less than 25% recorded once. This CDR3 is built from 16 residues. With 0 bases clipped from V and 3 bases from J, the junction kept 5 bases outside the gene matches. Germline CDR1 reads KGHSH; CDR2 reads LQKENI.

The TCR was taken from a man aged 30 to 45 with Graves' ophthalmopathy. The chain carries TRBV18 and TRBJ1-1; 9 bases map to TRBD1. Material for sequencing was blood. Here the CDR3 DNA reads TGTGCCAGCTCACCACCGGACAGGGGTAGGGACACTGAAGCTTTCTTT. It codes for CASSPPDRGRDTEAFF.